A single sample gave rise to the 9 T cell receptor beta chains below, sequenced in a study of persistence of HIV-infected CD4 T cells. An overlapping HIV-1 Gag peptide pool stimulated these cells at about 0.94 ug/peptide/mL. Responding CD4+ T cells were sorted by upregulation of both CD40 ligand and CD69. This was the immunoSEQ version 4 assay in survey mode. Assay: immunoSEQ multiplex PCR; the TCRdb copy retains only in-frame clones and omits some. The sample lists 23,000 or so clones, around two thirds seen once, with 1.8% in the top ten. No antigen is known for these receptors. Sequenced material: CD4+ T cells sorted from PBMCs after 18-hour stimulation, taken from a patient who received antiretroviral therapy. All receptors come from an adult man with HIV who was CMV-seropositive.

This clone showed up just once. The V call is TRBV6-1, the J call TRBJ2-2; 16 positions agree with TRBD2. V lost 3 bases and J lost 6; bases outside the gene matches: 7. CDR1 and CDR2 (germline): MNHNS, SASEGT. This CDR3 is built from 18 residues. The CDR3 reads CASSDPLGTSGGAGELFF. For the CDR3, the DNA is TGTGCCAGCAGTGACCCGCTGGGGACTAGCGGGGGGGCCGGGGAGCTGTTTTTT.

V is TRBV21-1 and J is TRBJ2-7; the table's D call, TRBD2, was not checked against the DNA. TRBV21-1 is a recognized pseudogene. The CDR3 has 11 residues. CDR3 region: CASRYGAEQYF. The CDR3 DNA follows: TGTGCCAGCAGGTATGGAGCCGAGCAGTACTTC.

This chain uses TRBV5-5 with TRBJ2-1; perhaps TRBD1 as D (6 bases). CDR1 is SGHKS and CDR2 is YYEKEE in the germline V gene (reference sequence). The CDR3 runs to 15 residues. With 3 bases removed from V and 9 bases from J, the gap between germline ends came to 19 bases. The CDR3 region is CASSSRDQGRSEQFF. CDR3 DNA sequence: TGTGCCAGCAGCTCCAGGGATCAGGGGCGGAGTGAGCAGTTCTTC.

The CDR3 sequence is CASSLVGGENSPLHF. CDR3 nucleotide sequence: TGTGCCAGCAGCTTAGTGGGGGGGGAGAATTCACCCCTCCACTTT. This sequence joins TRBV7-9 and TRBJ1-6; tentatively, D is TRBD1 (5 bases). The CDR3 totals 15 residues. CDR1 and CDR2 from the germline V gene are SEHNR and FQNEAQ (reference sequence). V gave up 1 base and J gave up 7 bases, with 11 bases separating them.

CDR3 residues: CASSQSLGSGNTIYF. CDR3 DNA: TGTGCCAGCAGCCAGTCTTTAGGGAGTGGAAACACCATATATTTT. The rearrangement joins TRBV7-7 to TRBJ1-3; no definite D call. The CDR3 totals 15 residues. Germline V CDR1 and CDR2: SSHAT, FNYEAQ (reference sequence). V was clipped by 5 bases and J by 3 bases, with 14 bases between them. Full variable domain (remainder filled in from reference TRBV7-7 and TRBJ1-3): GAGVSQSPRYKVTKRGQDVTLRCDPISSHATLYWYQQALGQGPEFLTYFNYEAQPDKSGLPSDRFSAERPEGSISTLTIQRTEQRDSAMYRCASSQSLGSGNTIYFGEGSWLTVV.

The chain links TRBV12-3 or TRBV12-4 to TRBJ2-4, with D uncertain. V was pared by 3 bases and J by 14 bases, with 17 bases between. This CDR3 has 13 residues. The CDR3 protein is CASSLNIQTQKYF. The DNA for the CDR3 is TGTGCCAGCAGTTTGAATATACAGACACAAAAGTACTTC.

The chain carries TRBV3-1 (or the pseudogene TRBV3-2) and TRBJ2-3; unclear D gene. CDR3 length: 16 residues. With 1 base removed from V and 0 bases from J, the gap between germline ends came to 11 bases. The V gene's germline CDR1 is LGHDT and CDR2 YNNKEL (reference sequence). The CDR3 DNA reads as TGTGCCAGCAGCCAAGTTTGGGTCTCTAGCACAGATACGCAGTATTTT. Protein product: CASSQVWVSSTDTQYF.

DNA of the CDR3: TGTGCCAGCAGTTTTGGGCAACTTTACAATGAGCAGTTCTTC. As protein: CASSFGQLYNEQFF. V is TRBV28 and J is TRBJ2-1; D is uncertain. This CDR3 has 14 amino acids. Germline CDR1 reads MDHEN; CDR2 reads SYDVKM. The V and J ends lost 3 bases and 4 bases respectively, with 10 bases between them.

The chain is built from TRBV5-4 and TRBJ1-2, with 7 bases identical to TRBD1. The CDR3 has 16 residues. J gave up 1 base and V 4 bases, and 10 bases lay outside the gene matches. The germline V gene has CDR1 SGHNT and CDR2 YYREEE (reference sequence). This chain's CDR3 is CASSRNPGQSNYGYTF. In nucleotides, the CDR3 is TGTGCCAGCAGCCGGAATCCGGGACAGAGTAACTATGGCTACACCTTC.